This T cell receptor beta chain was identified in a study of shared clonotypes between healthy human individuals. Study background: Per-donor plates numbered three CD4 naive, three CD4 memory, two CD8 naive and one CD8 memory.

CDR1 MNHEY and CDR2 SVGAGI come from the germline V gene. V was trimmed by 10 bases and J by 4 bases, leaving 11 bases between them. The length of the CDR3 is 11 residues. Clones were read by immunoSEQ multiplex PCR, and TCRdb kept only the in-frame ones, dropping some. This sample yields 2 million to 3 million clones, of which roughly nine tenths are seen a single time; around 0.15% belongs to the top ten. The chain carries TRBV6-5 and TRBJ2-7, with D possibly being TRBD2 (7 bases). This TCR was sampled from a man aged 18 to 30 in good health. The specimen sequenced was naive CD4+ T cells sorted from blood. Subset: CD45RA+ positively selected. CDR3 DNA sequence: TGTGCCACCGGGGGGCGGTACGAGCAGTACTTC. It yields the protein CATGGRYEQYF.